Below, 30 T cell receptor beta chains from the same sample are listed, as sequenced in a study of shared clonotypes between healthy human individuals. Repertoires were generated with immunoSEQ multiplex PCR, while TCRdb's copy carries only in-frame clones and drops some. The sample holds roughly 2 million clones, 85% to 95% seen once. The specimen was naive CD4+ T cells sorted from blood. Subset defined: CD45RA+ positively selected. All receptors come from a man in his late teens or twenties in good health.

This clone appeared once. The sample contains more than one DNA sequence encoding this CDR3. The genes are TRBV2 and TRBJ2-7; D could derive from TRBD1 or TRBD2 (5 bases each). Trimming pared 5 bases from V and 2 bases from J, leaving 10 bases between. Germline lookup yields CDR1 SNHLY and CDR2 FYNNEI. The CDR3 contains 13 residues. The CDR3 is CASSRDRAYEQYF. As DNA, the CDR3 is TGTGCCAGCAGTCGGGACCGAGCCTACGAGCAGTACTTC.

Details on this clone: This specimen includes other DNA sequences encoding the same CDR3. The chain joins TRBV5-1 to TRBJ2-5, with 10 positions matching TRBD2. The CDR3 consists of 14 residues. V trimming: 2 bases; J trimming: 5 bases; junction bases outside the gene matches: 3. Germline V CDR1 and CDR2: SGHRS, YFSETQ. CDR3 DNA: TGCGCCAGCAGCTTAGCGGGGGGGCTGGAGACCCAGTACTTC. Protein product: CASSLAGGLETQYF.

The chain employs TRBV11-2 and TRBJ2-2; maybe TRBD1 (6 bases). The length of the CDR3 is 14 residues. Germline CDR1 reads SGHAT; CDR2 reads FQNNGV. The V and J ends lost 4 bases and 5 bases respectively, with 11 bases between them. The CDR3 region is CASSWTDKTGELFF. The CDR3, as DNA: TGTGCCAGCAGCTGGACAGATAAAACCGGGGAGCTGTTTTTT.

The V call is TRBV28, the J call TRBJ2-5, with 12 positions matching TRBD2. This CDR3 spans 17 amino acids. Germline assignment: CDR1 MDHEN and CDR2 SYDVKM. J was trimmed by 4 bases and V by 4 bases; bases with no gene match: 10. The CDR3 loop is CASSSGTSGRLAETQYF. In DNA form, the CDR3 reads TGTGCCAGCAGTTCCGGGACTAGCGGGCGGTTGGCAGAGACCCAGTACTTC.

The V and J genes are TRBV5-1 and TRBJ2-5; TRBD1 or TRBD2 may be the D gene (5 bases each). V was clipped by 5 bases and J by 7 bases, with 9 bases between them. This CDR3 is built from 11 residues. Germline V gene lookup returns CDR1 SGHRS and CDR2 YFSETQ. CDR3 in DNA: TGCGCCAGCAGAGCTGGGGGGACCCAGTACTTC. Translation: CASRAGGTQYF.

The rearrangement joins TRBV7-9 to TRBJ2-1; 13 positions agree with TRBD2. The CDR3 runs 17 residues. After removal of 3 bases from V and 2 bases from J, the junction contained 4 bases not matched to a gene. In germline, CDR1 is SEHNR, CDR2 FQNEAQ (reference sequence). The CDR3 coding sequence is TGTGCCAGCAGCTTGCAAGGGACTAGCGGGACCTACAATGAGCAGTTCTTC. It codes for CASSLQGTSGTYNEQFF.

Here the CDR3 DNA reads TGTGCCAGCTCACCCGACGGGCTAGCGGGTGTCTACAATGAGCAGTTCTTC. It encodes CASSPDGLAGVYNEQFF. The rearrangement joins TRBV18 to TRBJ2-1; 8 nucleotides line up with TRBD2. CDR1 and CDR2 (germline): KGHSH, LQKENI. V was pared by 3 bases and J by 3 bases, with 10 bases of the junction left unmatched. This CDR3 contains 17 residues.

This chain links TRBV6-1 with TRBJ2-5; the D call may be TRBD1 or TRBD2 (6 bases each). Germline V lookup: CDR1 MNHNS, CDR2 SASEGT. Trimming pared 4 bases from V and 0 bases from J, leaving 12 bases between. There are 15 residues in the CDR3. The CDR3 coding sequence is TGTGCCAGCAGTGCGGGGGCCCCGTACCAAGAGACCCAGTACTTC. Protein: CASSAGAPYQETQYF.

The chain combines TRBV27 with TRBJ2-1; TRBD2 aligns across 11 bases. After removal of 5 bases from V and 8 bases from J, the junction contained 11 bases not matched to a gene. CDR3 length equals 16 residues. CDR1 is MNHEY, CDR2 SMNVEV, per germline (reference sequence). This CDR3 reads CASSANLAGGSYEQFF. CDR3 DNA sequence: TGTGCCAGCAGTGCCAATCTAGCGGGAGGCTCCTATGAGCAGTTCTTC.

The CDR3 region has the DNA TGTGCCAGTAGACACCCGGGACAGAGTAATGAAAAACTGTTTTTT. Translation: CASRHPGQSNEKLFF. V usage is TRBV19 and J usage is TRBJ1-4; TRBD1 matches at 7 bases. CDR3 length: 15 amino acids. The trim removed 6 bases at V and 4 bases at J, leaving 8 bases unmatched. Per germline, CDR1 LNHDA and CDR2 SQIVND (reference sequence).

The genes are TRBV10-3 and TRBJ2-5; no firm D call. This CDR3 has 13 residues. The V gene lost 10 bases and the J gene lost 2 bases, with 14 bases spanning the gap. Germline CDR1 reads ENHRY; CDR2 reads SYGVKD. The CDR3 is CATAPGQQETQYF. The CDR3 DNA reads as TGTGCCACCGCCCCCGGGCAGCAAGAGACCCAGTACTTC.

The table lists this clone with a count of one. The rearrangement uses TRBV5-1 and TRBJ2-3; D not resolved. The CDR3 spans 16 residues. Looked up from germline, CDR1 is SGHRS and CDR2 is YFSETQ. The V and J ends lost 0 bases and 0 bases respectively, with 11 bases between them. CDR3 region: CASSLAPGSSTDTQYF. The CDR3 DNA reads TGCGCCAGCAGCTTGGCCCCGGGCTCTAGCACAGATACGCAGTATTTT.

Comments on this clone: The sample carries other DNA sequences with the same CDR3. The rearrangement links TRBV7-2 to TRBJ2-5; TRBD2 aligns across 7 bases. V lost 3 bases, J lost 4 bases, and 5 bases stayed unmatched. There are 14 residues in the CDR3. Germline CDR1 is SGHTA and CDR2 is FQGNSA. The DNA of the CDR3 is TGTGCCAGCAGCTTCTCTAGCGGAGGAGAGACCCAGTACTTC. Translation gives CASSFSSGGETQYF.

The CDR3 loop is CASIPEGGLTGELFF. The CDR3 DNA reads TGTGCCAGCATCCCGGAGGGGGGGCTCACCGGGGAGCTGTTTTTT. The gene calls are TRBV10-3 and TRBJ2-2; D may be TRBD2 (7 bases). Germline assignment: CDR1 ENHRY and CDR2 SYGVKD. This CDR3 is 15 amino acids long. Between the trimmed V and J ends, which lost 10 bases and 4 bases, there was a span of 19 bases.

This chain uses TRBV5-1 with TRBJ2-3, with unresolved D. The CDR3 has 14 amino acids. V was pared by 4 bases and J by 2 bases, with 11 bases between. CDR1 and CDR2 from the germline V gene are SGHRS and YFSETQ. The CDR3 region is CASSPQSVTDTQYF. The CDR3 nucleotides read TGCGCCAGCAGCCCTCAATCGGTCACAGATACGCAGTATTTT.

This clone was observed a few times. The chain is built from TRBV19 and TRBJ1-5; D ambiguous. CDR3 length equals 15 residues. Per germline, CDR1 LNHDA and CDR2 SQIVND (reference sequence). V was trimmed by 5 bases and J by 4 bases, leaving 15 bases between them. The CDR3 sequence is CASSRTAIGNQPQHF. DNA for the CDR3: TGTGCCAGTAGTCGGACCGCTATAGGGAATCAGCCCCAGCATTTT.

This sequence joins TRBV28 and TRBJ2-2; TRBD1 matches 8 bases. The CDR3 length is 16 residues. The V gene's germline CDR1 is MDHEN and CDR2 SYDVKM. V shed 5 bases and J 4 bases; nucleotides not matched to a gene: 9. Here the CDR3 DNA reads TGTGCCAGCAGTCGGCGGACAGGGACATTCACCGGGGAGCTGTTTTTT. This encodes CASSRRTGTFTGELFF.

Comments on this clone: Within the sample, other DNA sequences also encode this same CDR3. The chain has TRBV4-1 and TRBJ2-2; TRBD1 agrees at 8 bases. The CDR3 consists of 16 residues. The V and J ends lost 1 base and 1 base, in that order; junction bases with no gene match: 2. Germline CDR1 and CDR2: MGHRA and YSYEKL. The CDR3 bases are TGCGCCAGCAGCCAAGCCGGGACAGGGAACACCGGGGAGCTGTTTTTT. Translation gives CASSQAGTGNTGELFF.

To note about this clone: At the DNA level, this CDR3 is encoded by other sequences in the same sample as well. The chain couples TRBV5-1 to TRBJ1-4, with no clear D. V lost 0 bases and J lost 8, with 8 bases in between. CDR3 length: 13 amino acids. Germline V gene data show CDR1 as SGHRS and CDR2 as YFSETQ. CDR3 sequence (DNA): TGCGCCAGCAGCTTGGGGCCCAACGAAAAACTGTTTTTT. The encoded protein is CASSLGPNEKLFF.

The chain carries TRBV30 and TRBJ2-2; D gene unclear. The V and J ends lost 0 bases and 5 bases respectively, with 19 bases between them. Germline V gene lookup returns CDR1 GTSNPN and CDR2 SVGIG (reference sequence). The CDR3 covers 17 residues. CDR3 in DNA: TGTGCCTGGAGTGTTACGAGGACGGCCCCGAGAACCGGGGAGCTGTTTTTT. Its protein product is CAWSVTRTAPRTGELFF.

This sequence joins TRBV5-1 and TRBJ2-1; D possibly corresponds to TRBD1 (5 bases). Trimming took off 6 bases at V and 0 bases at J, with 13 bases between the two ends. The CDR3 length is 15 residues. Germline CDR1 is SGHRS and CDR2 is YFSETQ. The CDR3 coding sequence is TGCGCCAGCAAAGTGACAGCTAGCTCCTACAATGAGCAGTTCTTC. This translates into CASKVTASSYNEQFF.

The chain is built from TRBV6-5 and TRBJ2-7; no firm D call. Trimming cost V 4 bases and J 6 bases, with 13 bases left between them. Germline V gene data show CDR1 as MNHEY and CDR2 as SVGAGI. This CDR3 spans 13 amino acids. CDR3 DNA sequence: TGTGCCAGCAGTTTGGTTGAAGGCGGCGAGCAGTACTTC. Protein sequence: CASSLVEGGEQYF.

Here the CDR3 reads CASSLVSSGNGYTF. In DNA form, the CDR3 reads TGTGCCAGCAGCTTAGTATCCAGCGGCAATGGCTACACCTTC. The chain joins TRBV7-9 to TRBJ1-2; D gene unclear. V lost 1 base and J 6 bases, leaving 12 bases between the germline ends. The CDR3 runs 14 residues. Germline V gene data show CDR1 as SEHNR and CDR2 as FQNEAQ (reference sequence). Full variable domain (missing parts from reference TRBV7-9 and TRBJ1-2): DTGVSQNPRHKITKRGQNVTFRCDPISEHNRLYWYRQTLGQGPEFLTYFQNEAQLEKSRLLSDRFSAERPKGSFSTLEIQRTEQGDSAMYLCASSLVSSGNGYTFGSGTRLTVV.

V is TRBV6-6 and J is TRBJ2-7; 7 bases fit TRBD1. CDR1 is MNHNY, CDR2 SVGAGI, per germline (reference sequence). This CDR3 region has 15 residues. After removal of 5 bases from V and 0 bases from J, the junction contained 7 bases not matched to a gene. CDR3 in DNA: TGTGCCAGCAGTCAGCTGGGACAGATCTCCTACGAGCAGTACTTC. It specifies CASSQLGQISYEQYF.

V usage is TRBV10-3 and J usage is TRBJ1-3; no reliable D call. The germline V and J ends were trimmed by 7 bases and 4 bases, with 8 bases remaining between them. The germline gives CDR1 ENHRY, CDR2 SYGVKD. This CDR3 has 12 residues. The CDR3: CAIKAAGNTIYF. The CDR3 DNA reads as TGTGCCATCAAGGCAGCAGGAAACACCATATATTTT.

The V and J genes are TRBV2 and TRBJ1-2; D is unclear. V lost 7 bases and J 0 bases, leaving 6 bases between the germline ends. The CDR3 spans 12 residues. Germline V lookup: CDR1 SNHLY, CDR2 FYNNEI. CDR3 DNA sequence: TGTGCCAGCATAGACGCTAACTATGGCTACACCTTC. Its protein is CASIDANYGYTF.

The V and J genes are TRBV7-9 and TRBJ1-5; D is perhaps TRBD1 (6 bases). Trimming took 3 bases from V and 3 from J, leaving 9 bases between them. This CDR3 has 14 amino acids. Germline lookup yields CDR1 SEHNR and CDR2 FQNEAQ (reference sequence). The CDR3 sequence is CASSLGAVNQPQHF. CDR3 bases: TGTGCCAGCAGCTTGGGGGCCGTCAATCAGCCCCAGCATTTT.

The chain combines TRBV7-8 with TRBJ2-7; D uncertain. The germline CDR1 and CDR2 sequences are SGHVS and FQNEAQ. V lost 5 bases to trimming and J lost 1 base, with 15 bases between them. The CDR3 runs 15 residues. Here the CDR3 DNA reads TGTGCCAGCAGCCAAACGCCCATAGGGTCCTACGAGCAGTACTTC. It is translated as CASSQTPIGSYEQYF. Supplemented by reference TRBV7-8 and TRBJ2-7, the full variable domain reads GAGVSQSPRYKVAKRGQDVALRCDPISGHVSLFWYQQALGQGPEFLTYFQNEAQLDKSGLPSDRFFAERPEGSVSTLKIQRTQQEDSAVYLCASSQTPIGSYEQYFGPGTRLTVT.

The chain has TRBV6-5 and TRBJ1-4; maybe TRBD1 (5 bases). CDR1 is MNHEY and CDR2 is SVGAGI in the germline V gene. Between the trimmed V and J ends, which lost 6 bases and 2 bases, there was a span of 7 bases. The CDR3 covers 13 residues. DNA for the CDR3: TGTGCCAGCAGGGGGCCTACTAATGAAAAACTGTTTTTT. Translated: CASRGPTNEKLFF.

Remarks on this clone: This sample also contains other DNA sequences that code for the same CDR3. This chain links TRBV18 with TRBJ2-7, with 10 bases that match TRBD1. This CDR3 is 15 amino acids long. Germline assignment: CDR1 KGHSH and CDR2 LQKENI. Trimming removed 6 bases from V and 0 bases from J; junction bases left unmatched: 5. In DNA form, the CDR3 reads TGTGCCAGCTCCCCCGGGACAGGGGCCTCCTACGAGCAGTACTTC. Amino acids: CASSPGTGASYEQYF.